Below, one T cell receptor (beta chain) is given with its context. As yet, its antigen is unknown. The assay was immunoSEQ multiplex PCR, and TCRdb's table has in-frame clones only and misses some. The sample holds around 97,000 clones; about 90% are singletons and the top ten take over 4.5%. These data belong to a study of OX40 agonist ivuxolimab in advanced cancers. Study results and caveats: Among the least clonally expanded were partial responders at 0.1-3.0 mg/kg. The investigators did not determine what antigen specificity the expanded peripheral T cells had.

Germline values: CDR1 SEHNR, CDR2 FQNEAQ (reference sequence). This CDR3 region has 14 residues. The germline V and J ends were trimmed by 1 base and 4 bases, with 7 bases remaining between them. This material consisted of CD4+ or CD8+ T cells sorted from blood, taken in a trial of the OX40 agonist ivuxolimab. The chain joins TRBV7-9 to TRBJ1-4, with D hard to call. The receptor's source is an adult with an advanced solid tumor such as melanoma, head and neck, liver or kidney cancer. This chain's CDR3 is CASSLGRINEKLFF. As DNA, the CDR3 is TGTGCCAGCAGCTTAGGGCGGATTAATGAAAAACTGTTTTTT. The full variable domain, rest sourced from reference TRBV7-9 and TRBJ1-4, is DTGVSQNPRHKITKRGQNVTFRCDPISEHNRLYWYRQTLGQGPEFLTYFQNEAQLEKSRLLSDRFSAERPKGSFSTLEIQRTEQGDSAMYLCASSLGRINEKLFFGSGTQLSVL.